Here is one TCR beta chain with its context. This entry belongs to a study of blood T cell repertoires in COVID-19. Background on the study: Acute and convalescent COVID-19 samples came from the United States, Italy and Spain. The cDNA or gDNA used as material had been derived from T cells, B-cell-depleted T cells, or PBMCs.

CDR3 length: 13 amino acids. Per germline, CDR1 MNHEY and CDR2 SVGAGI. Deletions cut 7 bases from V and 0 bases from J, with 4 bases between. Per the authors' pipeline: Amplification of reference gene primers provided the estimated nucleated cell counts. TCRdb's table, derived via immunoSEQ multiplex PCR, lists solely in-frame clones and lacks some. V and J calls and clone size are given by that table; D and trimming were obtained from the DNA. The sample yields tens of thousands of clones, 65% to 90% seen once. This receptor was identified in a man aged 55 to 70 with acute or convalescent COVID-19. The rearrangement joins TRBV6-5 to TRBJ2-6; D gene unclear. The source material was peripheral blood. The CDR3 sequence is CASTLSGANVLTF. CDR3 nucleotide sequence: TGTGCCAGCACCCTCTCTGGGGCCAACGTCCTGACTTTC.